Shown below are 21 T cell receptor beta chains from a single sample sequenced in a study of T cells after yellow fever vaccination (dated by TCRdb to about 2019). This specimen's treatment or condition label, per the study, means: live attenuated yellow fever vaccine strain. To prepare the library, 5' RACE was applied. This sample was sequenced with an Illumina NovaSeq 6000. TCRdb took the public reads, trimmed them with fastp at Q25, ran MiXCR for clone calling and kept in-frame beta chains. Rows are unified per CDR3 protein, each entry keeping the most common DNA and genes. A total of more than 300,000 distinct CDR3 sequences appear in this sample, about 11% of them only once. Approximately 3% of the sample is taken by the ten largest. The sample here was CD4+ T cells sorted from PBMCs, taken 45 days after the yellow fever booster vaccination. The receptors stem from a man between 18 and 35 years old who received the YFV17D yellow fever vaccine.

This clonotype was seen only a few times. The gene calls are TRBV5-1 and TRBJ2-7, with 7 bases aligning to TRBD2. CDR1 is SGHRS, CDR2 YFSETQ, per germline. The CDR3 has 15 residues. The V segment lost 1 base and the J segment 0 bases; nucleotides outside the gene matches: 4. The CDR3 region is CASSLFGGSSYEQYF. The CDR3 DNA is TGCGCCAGCAGCTTGTTCGGGGGGAGCTCCTACGAGCAGTACTTC.

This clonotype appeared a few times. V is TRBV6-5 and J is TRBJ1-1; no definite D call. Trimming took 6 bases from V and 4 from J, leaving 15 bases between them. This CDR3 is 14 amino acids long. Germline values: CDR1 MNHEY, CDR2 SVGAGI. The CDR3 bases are TGTGCCAGCAGCGCCGGGAACTTGCGCACTGAAGCTTTCTTT. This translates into CASSAGNLRTEAFF.

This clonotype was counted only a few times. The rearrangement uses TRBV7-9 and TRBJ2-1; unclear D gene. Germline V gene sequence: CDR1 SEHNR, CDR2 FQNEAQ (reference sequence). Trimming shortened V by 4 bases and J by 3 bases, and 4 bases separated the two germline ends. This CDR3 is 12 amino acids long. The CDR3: CASSYDYNEQFF. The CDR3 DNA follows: TGTGCCAGCAGCTACGACTACAATGAGCAGTTCTTC.

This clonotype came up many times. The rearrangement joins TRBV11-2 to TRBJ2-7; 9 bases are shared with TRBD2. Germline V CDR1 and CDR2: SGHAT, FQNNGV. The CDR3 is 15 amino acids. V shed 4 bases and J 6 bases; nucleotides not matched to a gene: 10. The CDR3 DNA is TGTGCCAGCAGCTCCCTGCGGGGGGGGCCTTCCGAGCAGTACGTC. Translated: CASSSLRGGPSEQYV.

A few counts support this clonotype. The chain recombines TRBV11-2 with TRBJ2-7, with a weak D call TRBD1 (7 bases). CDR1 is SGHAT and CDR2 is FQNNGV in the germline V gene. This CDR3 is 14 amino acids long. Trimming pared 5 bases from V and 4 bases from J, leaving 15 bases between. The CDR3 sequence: CASSPRRGPYEQYV. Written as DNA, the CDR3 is TGTGCCAGCAGCCCCCGGAGGGGGCCATACGAGCAGTACGTC.

The CDR3 DNA reads as TGTGCCAGCAGCTTCCCTGCCACCAGACCCTATTTT. Protein: CASSFPATRPYF. The chain joins TRBV7-2 to TRBJ2-3; D is unresolved. The germline V gene has CDR1 SGHTA and CDR2 FQGNSA. With 3 bases removed from V and 15 bases from J, the gap between germline ends came to 16 bases. CDR3 length: 12 residues.

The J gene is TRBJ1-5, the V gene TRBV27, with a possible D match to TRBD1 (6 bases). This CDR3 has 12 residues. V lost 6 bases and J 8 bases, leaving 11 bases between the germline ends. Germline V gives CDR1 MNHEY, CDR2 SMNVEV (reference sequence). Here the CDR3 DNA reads TGTGCCAGCAGGGAAACAGGGAAGCCCCAGCATTTT. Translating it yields CASRETGKPQHF.

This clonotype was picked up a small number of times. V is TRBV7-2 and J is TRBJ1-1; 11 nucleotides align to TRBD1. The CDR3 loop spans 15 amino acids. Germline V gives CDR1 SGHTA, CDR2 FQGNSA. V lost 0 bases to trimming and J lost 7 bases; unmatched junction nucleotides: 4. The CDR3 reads CASSLAGTGGLEAFF. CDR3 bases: TGTGCCAGCAGCTTAGCAGGGACAGGGGGACTTGAAGCTTTCTTT.

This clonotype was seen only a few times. The CDR3 nucleotides are TGTGCCATCAGTGCTACTAGTAACACCGGGGAGCTGTTTTTT. Translating it yields CAISATSNTGELFF. This chain joins TRBV10-3 and TRBJ2-2; tentatively, D is TRBD2 (5 bases). This CDR3 has 14 amino acids. Looked up from germline, CDR1 is ENHRY and CDR2 is SYGVKD. Between the trimmed V and J ends, which lost 4 bases and 2 bases, there was a span of 8 bases.

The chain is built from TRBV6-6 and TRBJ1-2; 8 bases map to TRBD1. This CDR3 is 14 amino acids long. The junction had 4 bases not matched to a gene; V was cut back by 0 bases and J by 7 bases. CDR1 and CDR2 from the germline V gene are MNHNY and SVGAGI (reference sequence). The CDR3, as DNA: TGTGCCAGCAGTTACTCTACAGGGGGGGGTGGCTACACCTTC. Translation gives CASSYSTGGGGYTF.

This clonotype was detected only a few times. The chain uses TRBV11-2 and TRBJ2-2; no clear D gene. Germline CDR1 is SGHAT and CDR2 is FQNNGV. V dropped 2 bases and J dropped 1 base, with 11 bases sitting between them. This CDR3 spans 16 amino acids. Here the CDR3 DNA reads TGTGCCAGCAGCTTATTTATGGTTTTGAACACCGGGGAGCTGTTTTTT. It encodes CASSLFMVLNTGELFF.

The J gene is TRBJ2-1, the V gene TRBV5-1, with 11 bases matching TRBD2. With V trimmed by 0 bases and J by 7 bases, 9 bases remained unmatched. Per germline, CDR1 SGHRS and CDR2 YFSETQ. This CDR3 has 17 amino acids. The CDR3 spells CASSLGGTSGGPNEQFF. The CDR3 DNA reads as TGCGCCAGCAGCTTGGGAGGCACTAGCGGGGGTCCGAATGAGCAGTTCTTC. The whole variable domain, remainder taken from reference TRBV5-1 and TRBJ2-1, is KAGVTQTPRYLIKTRGQQVTLSCSPISGHRSVSWYQQTPGQGLQFLFEYFSETQRNKGNFPGRFSGRQFSNSRSEMNVSTLELGDSALYLCASSLGGTSGGPNEQFFGPGTRLTVL.

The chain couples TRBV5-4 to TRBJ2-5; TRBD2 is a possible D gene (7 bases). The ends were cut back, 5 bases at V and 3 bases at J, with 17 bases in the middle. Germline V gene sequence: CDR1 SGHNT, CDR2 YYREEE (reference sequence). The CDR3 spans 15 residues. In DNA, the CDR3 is TGTGCCAGCAGTCCGCGGGGGCCGATAGAAGAGACCCAGTACTTC. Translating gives CASSPRGPIEETQYF.

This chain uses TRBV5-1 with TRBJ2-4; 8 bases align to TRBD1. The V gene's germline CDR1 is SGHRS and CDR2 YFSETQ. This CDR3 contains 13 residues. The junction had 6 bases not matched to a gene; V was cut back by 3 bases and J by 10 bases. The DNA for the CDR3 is TGCGCCAGCAGCTCGGACAGGGCCCTTATTCAGTACTTC. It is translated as CASSSDRALIQYF.

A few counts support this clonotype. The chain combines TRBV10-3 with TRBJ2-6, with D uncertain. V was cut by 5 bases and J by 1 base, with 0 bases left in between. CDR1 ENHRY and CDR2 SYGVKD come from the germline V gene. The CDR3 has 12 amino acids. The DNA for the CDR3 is TGTGCCATCAGTTCTGGGGCCAACGTCCTGACTTTC. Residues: CAISSGANVLTF.

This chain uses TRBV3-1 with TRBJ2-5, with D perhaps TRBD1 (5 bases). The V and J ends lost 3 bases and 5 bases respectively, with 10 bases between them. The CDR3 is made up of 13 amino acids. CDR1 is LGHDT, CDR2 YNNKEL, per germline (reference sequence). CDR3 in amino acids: CASSHRASETQYF. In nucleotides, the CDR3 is TGTGCCAGCAGCCACAGGGCTTCGGAGACCCAGTACTTC.

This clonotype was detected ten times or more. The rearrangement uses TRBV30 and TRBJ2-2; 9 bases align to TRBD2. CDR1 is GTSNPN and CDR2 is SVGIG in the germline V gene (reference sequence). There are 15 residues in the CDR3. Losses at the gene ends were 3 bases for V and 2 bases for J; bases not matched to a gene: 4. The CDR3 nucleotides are TGTGCCTGGAGAGCGGGGGGCGTAAACACCGGGGAGCTGTTTTTT. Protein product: CAWRAGGVNTGELFF. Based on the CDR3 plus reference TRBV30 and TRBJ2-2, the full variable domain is SQTIHQWPATLVQPVGSPLSLECTVEGTSNPNLYWYRQAAGRGLQLLFYSVGIGQISSEVPQNLSASRPQDRQFILSSKKLLLSDSGFYLCAWRAGGVNTGELFFGEGSRLTVL.

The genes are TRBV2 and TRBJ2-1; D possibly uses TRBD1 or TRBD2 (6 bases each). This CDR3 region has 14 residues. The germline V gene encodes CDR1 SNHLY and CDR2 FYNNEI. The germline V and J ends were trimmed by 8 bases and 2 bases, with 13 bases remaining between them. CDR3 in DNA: TGTGCCAGCCCTTCCCGGGGGCCCTACAATGAGCAGTTCTTC. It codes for CASPSRGPYNEQFF. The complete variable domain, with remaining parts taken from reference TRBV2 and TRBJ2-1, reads EPEVTQTPSHQVTQMGQEVILRCVPISNHLYFYWYRQILGQKVEFLVSFYNNEISEKSEIFDDQFSVERPDGSNFTLKIRSTKLEDSAMYFCASPSRGPYNEQFFGPGTRLTVL.

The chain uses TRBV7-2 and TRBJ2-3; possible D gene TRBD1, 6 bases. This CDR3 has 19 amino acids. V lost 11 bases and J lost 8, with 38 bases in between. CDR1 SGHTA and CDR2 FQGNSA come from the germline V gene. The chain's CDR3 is CACTELETKGGLLGATQYF. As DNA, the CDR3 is TGTGCCTGCACGGAGCTCGAGACAAAAGGAGGCCTTCTGGGGGCTACGCAGTATTTT.

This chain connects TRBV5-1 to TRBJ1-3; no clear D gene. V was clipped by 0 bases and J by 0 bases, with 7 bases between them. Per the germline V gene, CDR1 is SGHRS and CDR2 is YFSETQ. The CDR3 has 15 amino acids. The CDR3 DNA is TGCGCCAGCAGCTTGGAGGTGAACTCTGGAAACACCATATATTTT. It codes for CASSLEVNSGNTIYF.

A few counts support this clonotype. CDR3 DNA: TGTGCCAGCAGCTACCCCGGGAGACAGAATGAGCAGTTCTTC. Encoded protein: CASSYPGRQNEQFF. The rearrangement joins TRBV7-9 to TRBJ2-1; TRBD2 is a possible D gene (6 bases). The CDR3 length is 14 residues. V lost 4 bases to trimming and J lost 7 bases, with 14 bases between them. Germline V gene lookup returns CDR1 SEHNR and CDR2 FQNEAQ (reference sequence).